Listed below are T cell receptor beta chains from one sample, sequenced in a study of blood T cell repertoires in COVID-19. Generated by immunoSEQ multiplex PCR, the TCRdb table keeps only in-frame clones and is missing some. Of approximately 360,000 clones in the sample, around 89% were seen once. The sequencing input was peripheral blood. The receptor source for this set is a young man with active or convalescent COVID-19. The conserved cysteine and the conserved F or W are not part of the CDR3 here. D genes are given only for firm matches.

NA,14,TRBV28,TRBJ1-1,ASSLGSSTLRSKAF
NA,11,TRBV5-1,TRBJ1-2,ASSLDGGYGYT
NA,14,TRBV21-1,TRBJ2-3,ASSNLGTSGTDTQY
TRBD1,13,TRBV27,TRBJ1-5,ASSPRDRAIQPQH
TRBD2,16,TRBV6-1,TRBJ2-3,ASSDLLGLAGLTDTQY
TRBD1,14,TRBV7-2,TRBJ1-1,ASSAWDRGYNTEAF
TRBD1,12,TRBV27,TRBJ1-5,ASSPRQGGQPQH
NA,13,TRBV5-1,TRBJ1-3,ASSDSGASGNTIY
TRBD1,11,TRBV18,TRBJ1-2,ASSPQTGDGYT
NA,12,TRBV4-1,TRBJ2-7,ASSQGSGKGEQY
NA,11,TRBV6-5,TRBJ1-6,ASRQGTVSPLH
NA,13,TRBV19,TRBJ1-1,ASSISGFGGTEAF
NA,13,TRBV11-2,TRBJ1-1,ASSLAAGVGTEAF
NA,12,TRBV19,TRBJ1-1,ASNGFGIHTEAF
TRBD2,14,TRBV5-1,TRBJ2-7,ASSLALAGGPYEQY
TRBD2,14,TRBV6-2/TRBV6-3,TRBJ2-1,ASSYRRLAGGDEQF
NA,14,TRBV19,TRBJ2-2,ASSIDWTARGGELF
TRBD1,12,TRBV28,TRBJ1-5,ASRQQGLGQPQH
TRBD1,14,TRBV28,TRBJ1-4,ASSPRTGLVWEKLF
NA,10,TRBV6-5,TRBJ2-1,ASRSSYNEQF
TRBD1,14,TRBV19,TRBJ2-7,ASSIAGTGGLYEQY
NA,12,TRBV7-9,TRBJ2-7,ASSSLKSSYEQY
TRBD2,12,TRBV6-5,TRBJ2-7,ASRGTAGVSEQY
TRBD1,13,TRBV6-5,TRBJ1-5,ASRPRTGFAQPQH
NA,10,TRBV19,TRBJ1-4,ASSSLEEKLF
TRBD1,12,TRBV6-5,TRBJ1-4,ASSYSRGDRGLF
TRBD1,12,TRBV4-2,TRBJ1-1,ASSPDRGRAEAF
NA,13,TRBV3-1/TRBV3-2,TRBJ2-1,ASSQGDRTYNEQF
NA,15,TRBV7-2,TRBJ2-3,ASSRKGVGASTDTQY
NA,13,TRBV19,TRBJ1-5,ASSILAGVNQPQH
TRBD1,14,TRBV18,TRBJ1-1,ASSPQKTGEGTEAF
NA,12,TRBV3-1/TRBV3-2,TRBJ1-2,ASSPTQGRYGYT
TRBD1,16,TRBV7-9,TRBJ1-4,ASSLGLRGLPTNEKLF
TRBD2,12,TRBV7-6,TRBJ2-2,ASSLGTSNVELF
TRBD1,12,TRBV28,TRBJ1-1,ASSRQGLGTEAF
NA,12,TRBV4-2,TRBJ1-1,ASSQGGQGSEAF
NA,14,TRBV7-9,TRBJ1-2,ASSLAGHLANYGYT
NA,10,TRBV29-1,TRBJ1-2,SVDQGFYGYT
NA,13,TRBV25-1,TRBJ1-4,ASSELGQKNEKLF
NA,11,TRBV7-8,TRBJ2-3,ASSLNTEYTQY
NA,13,TRBV4-3,TRBJ1-1,ASSRLSEENTEAF
TRBD2,15,TRBV7-3,TRBJ2-2,ASSFQGTSVVGGELF
TRBD2,17,TRBV14,TRBJ2-5,ASSQESRLAGVIQETQY
NA,11,TRBV24-1,TRBJ2-5,ATSDSLLETQY
TRBD1,10,TRBV5-1,TRBJ1-1,ASHDRGYRAF
TRBD1,13,TRBV5-1,TRBJ2-7,ASSLEGQATYEQY